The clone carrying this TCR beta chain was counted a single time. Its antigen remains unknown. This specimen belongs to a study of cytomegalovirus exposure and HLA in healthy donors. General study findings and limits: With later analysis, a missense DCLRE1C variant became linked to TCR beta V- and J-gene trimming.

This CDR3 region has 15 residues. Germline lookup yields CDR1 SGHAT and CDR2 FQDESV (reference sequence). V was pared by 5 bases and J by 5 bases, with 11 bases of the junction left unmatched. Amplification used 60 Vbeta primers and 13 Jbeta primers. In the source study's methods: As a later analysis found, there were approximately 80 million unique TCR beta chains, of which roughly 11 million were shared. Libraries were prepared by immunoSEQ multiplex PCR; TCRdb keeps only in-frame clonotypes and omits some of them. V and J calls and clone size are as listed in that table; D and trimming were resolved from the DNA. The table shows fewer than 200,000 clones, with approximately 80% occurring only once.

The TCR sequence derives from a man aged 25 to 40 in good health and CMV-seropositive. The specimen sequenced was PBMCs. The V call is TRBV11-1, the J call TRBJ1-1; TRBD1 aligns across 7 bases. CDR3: CASSSRQGVITEAFF. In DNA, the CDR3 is TGTGCCAGCAGCAGCAGACAGGGAGTTATAACTGAAGCTTTCTTT.